This T cell receptor (beta chain) was found in a study of T cell changes during pregnancy in multiple sclerosis. TCRdb keeps only in-frame clones here, not all; method: immunoSEQ multiplex PCR. The table includes roughly 50,000 clones, 80% to 90% detected once. CDR3 length equals 13 residues. The V and J ends lost 0 bases and 7 bases respectively, with 8 bases between them. Germline V gene data show CDR1 as SGHDT and CDR2 as YYEEEE. The material sequenced was CD8+ T cells from peripheral blood mononuclear cells, taken in the second trimester of pregnancy. The chain joins TRBV5-6 to TRBJ2-1, with a weak D call TRBD1 (5 bases). The TCR was taken from a female donor with multiple sclerosis, enrolled in a pregnancy study. CDR3 in amino acids: CASSLGRGNEQFF. DNA for the CDR3: TGTGCCAGCAGCTTGGGTAGGGGTAATGAGCAGTTCTTC.